A single sample is the source of the 7 T cell receptor beta chains below, sequenced in a study of T cell repertoires in cytomegalovirus infection. TCRdb re-analysed the reads in MiXCR, keeping a single row per CDR3 protein. The sample records about 920,000 distinct CDR3 sequences, around a third being singletons. Antigen specificity for these receptors is unknown. The specimen comprised cultured CD8+ T cells from PBMCs, sampled from culture after CMV antigen stimulation. The origin of the receptors is a human donor in good health (CMV status not recorded). Some clones in this sample may be carry-over from other donors' samples.

This clonotype was observed a few times. The chain combines TRBV2 with TRBJ1-1; a weak D match, TRBD1 (5 bases). V lost 8 bases and J lost 7, with 11 bases in between. This CDR3 contains 11 residues. Germline values: CDR1 SNHLY, CDR2 FYNNEI. Here the CDR3 reads CASQKGIEAFF. The CDR3 coding sequence is TGTGCCAGCCAGAAGGGGATTGAAGCTTTCTTT.

The chain is built from TRBV12-3 or TRBV12-4 and TRBJ1-2; D might be TRBD1 (6 bases). V was cut by 7 bases and J by 3 bases, with 24 bases left in between. There are 17 residues in the CDR3. CDR3 nucleotide sequence: TGTGCCAGCATCTCACGCGGACCCAGGGGTGCTTACTATGGCTACACCTTC. It codes for CASISRGPRGAYYGYTF.

This clonotype was counted a few times. This chain joins TRBV11-1 and TRBJ2-1; 7 bases map to TRBD2. Germline CDR1 reads SGHAT; CDR2 reads FQDESV (reference sequence). With 0 bases clipped from V and 6 bases from J, the junction kept 8 bases outside the gene matches. The CDR3 has 16 amino acids. The CDR3 sequence is CASSLAGLPGGNEQFF. CDR3 DNA: TGTGCCAGCAGCTTAGCGGGACTCCCGGGGGGCAATGAGCAGTTCTTC.

The table lists this clonotype with many counts. The chain combines TRBV7-2 with TRBJ1-2; TRBD1 agrees at 8 bases. CDR3 size: 13 residues. The V gene's germline CDR1 is SGHTA and CDR2 FQGNSA. V lost 6 bases, J lost 3 bases, and 3 bases stayed unmatched. CDR3 region: CASRPTGDYGYTF. The CDR3 nucleotides are TGTGCCAGCAGACCGACAGGGGACTATGGCTACACCTTC.

This chain joins TRBV5-1 and TRBJ1-5; no definite D call. This CDR3 is 16 amino acids long. V lost 0 bases and J lost 0, with 10 bases in between. Germline V gene data show CDR1 as SGHRS and CDR2 as YFSETQ. The CDR3 coding sequence is TGCGCCAGCAGCTTGGGGGGAGAATATAGCAATCAGCCCCAGCATTTT. This sequence encodes CASSLGGEYSNQPQHF. Filled out from reference TRBV5-1 and TRBJ1-5, the complete variable domain reads KAGVTQTPRYLIKTRGQQVTLSCSPISGHRSVSWYQQTPGQGLQFLFEYFSETQRNKGNFPGRFSGRQFSNSRSEMNVSTLELGDSALYLCASSLGGEYSNQPQHFGDGTRLSIL.

This clonotype showed up just a few times. The genes are TRBV28 and TRBJ2-3; a possible D gene is TRBD2 (6 bases). The germline V and J ends were trimmed by 2 bases and 3 bases, with 24 bases remaining between them. From germline, CDR1 is MDHEN and CDR2 SYDVKM. CDR3 length equals 19 residues. Here the CDR3 reads CASSLVYRIGGDVTDTQYF. The CDR3 coding sequence is TGTGCCAGCAGTTTAGTCTATAGGATCGGCGGGGATGTAACAGATACGCAGTATTTT.

About this clonotype: At one end the junction does not follow the germline gene, possibly because of a read error. The V and J genes are TRBV7-6 and TRBJ2-5; D gene ambiguous. Germline CDR1 SGHVS, CDR2 FNYEAQ. This CDR3 contains 14 residues. The CDR3 nucleotides read TGTGCTAGCAGCTTGGAAATGGGTGAGGAGACCCAGTACTTC. Translation gives CASSLEMGEETQYF.